The 31 T cell receptor beta chains listed next were all sequenced from one sample in a study of CD8+ T cells in alopecia areata. After isolation, RNA underwent reverse transcription to generate cDNA as the sequencing template. The data were produced by immunoSEQ multiplex PCR, yet TCRdb's version contains in-frame clones alone and is incomplete. The data contain about 90,000 clones, 44% of them singletons. The treatment is: oral pan-JAK inhibitor, 5-10 mg twice daily. This specimen consisted of CD8+ T cells sorted from blood, obtained at week 24, from a patient treated with tofacitinib. The receptors shown here come from a human donor with alopecia areata.

The V gene is TRBV27, the J gene TRBJ2-7; D remains unclear. Trimming took off 4 bases at V and 4 bases at J, with 14 bases between the two ends. There are 14 residues in the CDR3. Germline CDR1 reads MNHEY; CDR2 reads SMNVEV (reference sequence). The CDR3 is CASSSDGSGYEQYF. Here the CDR3 DNA reads TGTGCCAGCAGTTCGGATGGGTCGGGTTACGAGCAGTACTTC.

The V gene is TRBV28, the J gene TRBJ2-3; the match to TRBD2 covers 10 bases. The length of the CDR3 is 19 residues. Germline CDR1 reads MDHEN; CDR2 reads SYDVKM. Trimming removed 1 base from V and 1 base from J; junction bases left unmatched: 11. The CDR3 is CASSLSILAGEWGTDTQYF. In DNA, the CDR3 is TGTGCCAGCAGTTTATCGATCCTAGCGGGAGAATGGGGCACAGATACGCAGTATTTT.

V and J are TRBV29-1 and TRBJ2-3, with D possibly called TRBD1 or TRBD2 (5 bases each). The V end was cut by 0 bases, the J end by 4 bases, with 14 bases between. The CDR3 spans 15 residues. CDR1 is SQVTM and CDR2 is ANQGSEA in the germline V gene. DNA of the CDR3: TGCAGCGTTGAAGATCGGGACGGGCGCCCAGATACGCAGTATTTT. It translates to CSVEDRDGRPDTQYF.

This clone was detected a few times. The gene calls are TRBV5-4 and TRBJ2-7, with 8 bases identical to TRBD1. Germline V gene sequence: CDR1 SGHNT, CDR2 YYREEE (reference sequence). The CDR3 is made up of 13 amino acids. The V gene end was trimmed by 4 bases and the J gene end by 5 bases; junction bases not matched to a gene: 5. CDR3 sequence: CASSITTGDEQYF. CDR3 DNA sequence: TGTGCCAGCAGCATAACGACAGGGGACGAGCAGTACTTC.

This chain links TRBV30 with TRBJ2-1, with 9 bases matching TRBD2. Looked up from germline, CDR1 is GTSNPN and CDR2 is SVGIG (reference sequence). The V segment lost 1 base and the J segment 0 bases; nucleotides outside the gene matches: 7. The CDR3 sequence is 17 residues long. The CDR3 coding sequence is TGTGCCTGGAGTGACCCTTTTAGCGGGAGCTCCTACAATGAGCAGTTCTTC. Amino acids: CAWSDPFSGSSYNEQFF.

V usage is TRBV19 and J usage is TRBJ2-7; 9 bases are a match to TRBD1. Germline CDR1 and CDR2: LNHDA and SQIVND (reference sequence). Trimming removed 3 bases from V and 2 bases from J; junction bases left unmatched: 8. The length of the CDR3 is 16 residues. CDR3 protein: CASSIGLDRGTYEQYF. As DNA, the CDR3 is TGTGCCAGTAGTATTGGACTTGACAGGGGGACCTACGAGCAGTACTTC.

This rearrangement joins TRBV5-4 to TRBJ1-1; 8 bases match TRBD1. Germline V gene lookup returns CDR1 SGHNT and CDR2 YYREEE (reference sequence). This CDR3 has 15 residues. V lost 3 bases and J lost 5; bases outside the gene matches: 9. CDR3 nucleotides: TGTGCCAGCAGCTCCCGACAGGGGAGGGCGACTGAAGCTTTCTTT. This sequence encodes CASSSRQGRATEAFF.

The CDR3 sequence is CASSTGLAYEQYF. Here the CDR3 DNA reads TGTGCCAGCAGTACGGGACTAGCTTACGAGCAGTACTTC. The chain joins TRBV2 to TRBJ2-7; 9 bases align to TRBD2. Trimming at V came to 5 bases and at J to 4 bases, leaving 3 bases not matched to a gene. The CDR3 contains 13 residues. Germline V CDR1 and CDR2: SNHLY, FYNNEI.

V is TRBV11-1 and J is TRBJ2-7; no reliable D call. Germline V gene data show CDR1 as SGHAT and CDR2 as FQDESV (reference sequence). The CDR3 loop spans 14 amino acids. V was trimmed by 2 bases and J by 3 bases, leaving 11 bases between them. Written as DNA, the CDR3 is TGTGCCAGCAGCTTAAAAGGGTTACTCTACGAGCAGTACTTC. Protein product: CASSLKGLLYEQYF.

The V gene is TRBV4-1, the J gene TRBJ2-5; 9 bases map to TRBD2. The assigned J gene may be wrong: the sequence end matches TRBJ2-7 better. CDR1 and CDR2 from the germline V gene are MGHRA and YSYEKL. This CDR3 is 15 amino acids long. CDR3 loop: CASSQVTSGAYEQYF. As DNA, the CDR3 is TGCGCCAGCAGCCAAGTGACTAGCGGTGCCTACGAGCAGTACTTC.

The genes are TRBV6-6 and TRBJ2-1, with a possible D match to TRBD2 (6 bases). CDR3 length: 13 residues. V was cut by 10 bases and J by 7 bases, with 17 bases left in between. Germline CDR1 reads MNHNY; CDR2 reads SVGAGI (reference sequence). The CDR3 region is CATLPVAENEQFF. In DNA, the CDR3 is TGTGCCACCCTCCCAGTAGCGGAGAATGAGCAGTTCTTC.

The V gene is TRBV7-8, the J gene TRBJ1-2, with D possibly being TRBD1 (6 bases). This CDR3 has 14 residues. CDR1 and CDR2 from the germline V gene are SGHVS and FQNEAQ. V lost 4 bases, J lost 6 bases, and 15 bases lay in between. The CDR3 here is CASSYDTGMDGYTF. The CDR3 DNA follows: TGTGCCAGCAGCTATGACACAGGGATGGATGGCTACACCTTC.

The chain couples TRBV7-9 to TRBJ1-1; 8 bases are a match to TRBD1. Germline CDR1 reads SEHNR; CDR2 reads FQNEAQ (reference sequence). The CDR3 sequence is 14 residues long. V gave up 8 bases and J gave up 1 base; unmatched junction bases: 6. DNA of the CDR3: TGTGCCAGCCTCACCCAGGGGGCGAACACTGAAGCTTTCTTT. Protein sequence: CASLTQGANTEAFF.

The chain couples TRBV29-1 to TRBJ2-5; D assignment may be TRBD1 or TRBD2 (6 bases each). The CDR3 loop spans 14 amino acids. Trimming removed 5 bases at V and 6 bases at J, with 19 bases between. Germline V CDR1 and CDR2: SQVTM, ANQGSEA. The CDR3, as DNA: TGCAGCGTTCGACAGGACCCAGGAGGGAAGACCCAGTACTTC. Protein: CSVRQDPGGKTQYF.

This clone has a single count. The rearrangement joins TRBV6-4 to TRBJ2-3; TRBD2 matches 9 bases. Germline CDR1 reads MRHNA; CDR2 reads SNTAGT. V shed 1 base, J shed 5 bases, and the junction held 4 bases outside the gene matches. This CDR3 has 15 residues. In DNA form, the CDR3 reads TGTGCCAGCAGTGACTTAGCGGGAGCCGGAGATACGCAGTATTTT. Translating gives CASSDLAGAGDTQYF.

This clone appeared a single time. The V call is TRBV19, the J call TRBJ2-7; 10 bases fit TRBD1. The CDR3 extends over 15 amino acids. V lost 5 bases to trimming and J lost 2 bases; unmatched junction nucleotides: 6. CDR1 is LNHDA, CDR2 SQIVND, per germline (reference sequence). CDR3 nucleotide sequence: TGTGCCAGTAGTTTCGCCGGGACAGGGGCCTACGAGCAGTACTTC. Its translation: CASSFAGTGAYEQYF.

This clone has more than one count but fewer than ten. The CDR3 loop reads CASGHTTGDTEAFF. CDR3 nucleotides: TGCGCCAGCGGTCATACGACAGGCGATACTGAAGCTTTCTTT. The V call is TRBV5-1, the J call TRBJ1-1; a possible D gene is TRBD1 (6 bases). Trimming took off 7 bases at V and 5 bases at J, with 18 bases between the two ends. Germline values: CDR1 SGHRS, CDR2 YFSETQ. The CDR3 is 14 residues long.

V usage is TRBV12-5 and J usage is TRBJ1-1; 7 nucleotides match TRBD1. The CDR3 is 19 residues long. Germline CDR1 reads LGHNT; CDR2 reads FRNRAP. V was clipped by 0 bases and J by 0 bases; unmatched bases: 13. CDR3 bases: TGTGCTAGTGGTTTGGTCCTAACAGGGGACCTTTCGCTGAACACTGAAGCTTTCTTT. Its protein is CASGLVLTGDLSLNTEAFF.

This clone was observed a few times. The CDR3 nucleotides are TGTGCCAGCTGCGAGAGCTCCTACAATGAGCAGTTCTTC. Translating gives CASCESSYNEQFF. The chain has TRBV2 and TRBJ2-1, with D hard to call. Per germline, CDR1 SNHLY and CDR2 FYNNEI. V dropped 8 bases and J dropped 0 bases, with 8 bases sitting between them. This CDR3 has 13 residues.

This chain links TRBV9 with TRBJ2-3; D remains ambiguous. The germline V gene has CDR1 SGDLS and CDR2 YYNGEE. The CDR3 runs to 16 residues. V shed 0 bases and J shed 0 bases, with 11 bases lying between them. CDR3 DNA sequence: TGTGCCAGCAGCGTAGAAGGTATTGCTAGCACAGATACGCAGTATTTT. The encoded protein is CASSVEGIASTDTQYF.

The chain combines TRBV7-9 with TRBJ2-7; 9 positions match TRBD1. CDR1 is SEHNR and CDR2 is FQNEAQ in the germline V gene (reference sequence). Trimming at V came to 5 bases and at J to 4 bases, leaving 9 bases not matched to a gene. This CDR3 is built from 15 residues. CDR3 sequence reads: CASSGYTGGRYEQYF. The CDR3 coding sequence is TGTGCCAGCAGCGGCTACACAGGGGGCAGGTACGAGCAGTACTTC.

This rearrangement joins TRBV25-1 to TRBJ2-5; 7 bases are shared with TRBD2. This CDR3 has 16 amino acids. Germline assignment: CDR1 MGHDK and CDR2 SYGVNS. Trimming cost V 5 bases and J 2 bases; bases outside gene matches: 11. The CDR3 region is CASSLIGGSPQETQYF. CDR3 nucleotides: TGTGCCAGCAGTTTAATCGGCGGGAGCCCTCAAGAGACCCAGTACTTC.

This clone came up once. Written as DNA, the CDR3 is TGTGCCAGCAGCCCAAACACAGATACGCAGTATTTT. Its protein is CASSPNTDTQYF. V gene TRBV14 combines with J gene TRBJ2-3; D is ambiguous. The CDR3 runs 12 residues. V lost 4 bases and J lost 2, with 4 bases in between. The germline V gene has CDR1 SGHDN and CDR2 FVKESK.

The chain uses TRBV5-1 and TRBJ2-1, with 10 bases identical to TRBD2. The CDR3 spans 16 residues. Germline values: CDR1 SGHRS, CDR2 YFSETQ. V shed 3 bases, J shed 6 bases, and the junction held 9 bases outside the gene matches. CDR3 coding DNA: TGCGCCAGCAGCTCGACGTCACTAGCGGGGAGCAATGAGCAGTTCTTC. Protein product: CASSSTSLAGSNEQFF.

This clone was seen more than once but under ten times. This rearrangement joins TRBV10-3 to TRBJ2-1; tentative D call: TRBD2 (5 bases). The V end lost 3 bases, the J end lost 8 bases, and 17 bases lay between the germline ends. This CDR3 is 15 amino acids long. Germline CDR1 is ENHRY and CDR2 is SYGVKD. The CDR3 protein is CAISDRSGGFDEQFF. Written as DNA, the CDR3 is TGTGCCATCAGTGACAGGAGCGGCGGGTTCGATGAGCAGTTCTTC.

The CDR3 is CATSSRSYNEQFF. The CDR3 region has the DNA TGTGCCACCAGCAGCAGGTCCTACAATGAGCAGTTCTTC. J is TRBJ2-1 and V is TRBV15; no clear D gene. This CDR3 comprises 13 residues. Germline assignment: CDR1 LNHNV and CDR2 YYDKDF (reference sequence). V was clipped by 3 bases and J by 1 base, with 4 bases between them.

This clone was observed a single time. Relative to the germline gene, one junction end is altered; a read error may explain this. The chain uses TRBV13 and TRBJ2-1; perhaps TRBD1 as D (5 bases). The germline gives CDR1 PRHDT, CDR2 FYEKMQ (reference sequence). The CDR3 covers 13 residues. The CDR3: CVSSKGRVGEQFF. CDR3 bases: TGTGTCAGCAGCAAAGGCAGGGTTGGTGAGCAGTTCTTC. The full variable domain, completed using reference TRBV13 and TRBJ2-1, is AAGVIQSPRHLIKEKRETATLKCYPIPRHDTVYWYQQGPGQDPQFLISFYEKMQSDKGSIPDRFSAQQFSDYHSELNMSSLELGDSALYFCVSSKGRVGEQFFGPGTRLTVL.

This clone was recorded a few times. The gene calls are TRBV6-6 and TRBJ1-5, with D unresolved. This CDR3 has 13 residues. Trimming pared 0 bases from V and 7 bases from J, leaving 7 bases between. Germline assignment: CDR1 MNHNY and CDR2 SVGAGI (reference sequence). The CDR3 spells CASSYSMEQPQHF. CDR3 nucleotides: TGTGCCAGCAGTTACTCAATGGAACAGCCCCAGCATTTT.

The rearrangement joins TRBV5-6 to TRBJ2-3; weak D call: TRBD2 (7 bases). Germline loops: CDR1 SGHDT, CDR2 YYEEEE. The CDR3 is made up of 16 amino acids. V was clipped by 6 bases and J by 10 bases, with 27 bases between them. The CDR3 region has the DNA TGTGCCAGCACCATCCGGAAGGGGAGGGGGAGGATTTCGCAGTATTTT. Its protein is CASTIRKGRGRISQYF.

The J gene is TRBJ2-5, the V gene TRBV7-9; no clear D gene. Trimming removed 8 bases from V and 4 bases from J, with 11 bases in between. This CDR3 is 12 amino acids long. The germline V gene encodes CDR1 SEHNR and CDR2 FQNEAQ (reference sequence). Written as DNA, the CDR3 is TGTGCCAGCGGACCATTTGGAGAGACCCAGTACTTC. It codes for CASGPFGETQYF.

The V gene is TRBV9, the J gene TRBJ2-5; the match to TRBD1 covers 9 bases. The CDR3 spans 14 residues. Trimming took 4 bases from V and 5 from J; bases not matched to a gene: 6. Germline CDR1 reads SGDLS; CDR2 reads YYNGEE. CDR3 sequence reads: CASSSGQGPETQYF. For the CDR3, the DNA is TGTGCCAGCAGCTCGGGACAGGGTCCGGAGACCCAGTACTTC.